The 26 T cell receptor beta chains given below trace back to one sample, sequenced in a study of blood T cell repertoires in COVID-19. Generated by immunoSEQ multiplex PCR, the TCRdb table keeps only in-frame clones and is missing some. The table lists around 300,000 clones, 88% of them singletons, with 2.5% to 3% in the top ten. Sequencing was done on a sample of PBMCs or T cells enriched from blood (not recorded which). The receptors derive from a woman in her forties or fifties who had recovered from COVID-19.

V is TRBV28 and J is TRBJ2-7; 9 bases agree with TRBD1. The germline V gene encodes CDR1 MDHEN and CDR2 SYDVKM. The CDR3 runs 13 residues. After removal of 7 bases from V and 10 bases from J, the junction contained 11 bases not matched to a gene. CDR3 sequence reads: CASMGDRERGQYF. The CDR3 DNA is TGTGCCAGCATGGGGGACAGGGAAAGGGGACAGTACTTC.

This clone has a handful of counts. CDR3 residues: CASSLRRNRGGTGELFF. The CDR3 coding sequence is TGTGCCAGCAGCTTAAGGAGAAACAGGGGCGGCACCGGGGAGCTGTTTTTT. The V call is TRBV7-9, the J call TRBJ2-2; TRBD1 agrees at 7 bases. The CDR3 sequence is 17 residues long. V shed 2 bases, J shed 4 bases, and the junction held 10 bases outside the gene matches. Germline assignment: CDR1 SEHNR and CDR2 FQNEAQ (reference sequence).

V usage is TRBV7-9 and J usage is TRBJ1-4, with D possibly being TRBD1 (6 bases). In germline, CDR1 is SEHNR, CDR2 FQNEAQ (reference sequence). V was cut by 3 bases and J by 4 bases, with 12 bases left in between. CDR3 length equals 15 residues. The CDR3 protein is CASSLGDRNNEKLFF. The CDR3, as DNA: TGTGCCAGCAGCTTGGGCGACAGGAATAATGAAAAACTGTTTTTT.

The chain employs TRBV28 and TRBJ1-1, with a weak D call TRBD1 (5 bases). With 2 bases removed from V and 1 base from J, the gap between germline ends came to 11 bases. Germline V lookup: CDR1 MDHEN, CDR2 SYDVKM. There are 15 residues in the CDR3. The CDR3 here is CASSLRPGSNTEAFF. The CDR3 nucleotides are TGTGCCAGCAGTTTACGTCCAGGGTCGAACACTGAAGCTTTCTTT.

The CDR3 protein is CSASGVGPADTQYF. CDR3 coding DNA: TGCAGCGCCTCGGGGGTGGGCCCCGCAGATACGCAGTATTTT. The chain joins TRBV29-1 to TRBJ2-3; D possibly corresponds to TRBD2 (6 bases). This CDR3 is built from 14 residues. The germline CDR1 and CDR2 sequences are SQVTM and ANQGSEA. With 7 bases removed from V and 4 bases from J, the gap between germline ends came to 18 bases.

V usage is TRBV6-2 or TRBV6-3 and J usage is TRBJ2-5, with a tentative D call TRBD1 (5 bases). Trimming shortened V by 0 bases and J by 5 bases, and 16 bases separated the two germline ends. This CDR3 has 16 amino acids. The germline V gene encodes CDR1 MNHEY and CDR2 SVGEGT. CDR3 in DNA: TGTGCCAGCAGTTACTCGTCCAGGGCCAAAACTGAGACCCAGTACTTC. This sequence encodes CASSYSSRAKTETQYF.

J is TRBJ2-1 and V is TRBV18, with TRBD2 identical over 9 bases. The CDR3 sequence is 17 residues long. CDR1 is KGHSH, CDR2 LQKENI, per germline. J lost 8 bases, V lost 2 bases, and 13 bases had no gene match. CDR3 loop: CASSPTGLAGVSDEQFF. CDR3 DNA: TGTGCCAGCTCACCAACAGGGTTAGCGGGAGTCTCGGATGAGCAGTTCTTC.

The V gene is TRBV21-1, the J gene TRBJ2-6; the D call of TRBD2 is as the table states it, not checked on the DNA. TRBV21-1 is designated a pseudogene. This CDR3 is built from 18 residues. The CDR3 bases are TGTGCCAGCAGCAAACCGGGACTCCTCTACTCTGGGGCCAACGTCCTGACTTTC. It specifies CASSKPGLLYSGANVLTF.

The chain has TRBV27 and TRBJ1-6; 7 bases map to TRBD1. Germline V gene data show CDR1 as MNHEY and CDR2 as SMNVEV (reference sequence). CDR3 size: 13 residues. Unmatched junction bases numbered 4, after V lost 5 bases and J lost 9 bases. CDR3 loop: CASSGTVSSPLHF. Here the CDR3 DNA reads TGTGCCAGCAGTGGGACAGTCTCTTCACCCCTCCACTTT.

The CDR3 DNA is TGTGCCAGCAGTGAAGCGGGCAGGGGGTCGGGTGGCTACACCTTC. Its protein is CASSEAGRGSGGYTF. The chain has TRBV2 and TRBJ1-2, with TRBD1 matching 7 bases. V shed 0 bases and J 7 bases; nucleotides not matched to a gene: 8. Germline CDR1 reads SNHLY; CDR2 reads FYNNEI. This CDR3 spans 15 amino acids.

This chain links TRBV19 with TRBJ2-7, with a tentative D call TRBD2 (5 bases). In germline, CDR1 is LNHDA, CDR2 SQIVND (reference sequence). V lost 1 base to trimming and J lost 2 bases, with 12 bases between them. The CDR3 extends over 15 amino acids. CDR3 in DNA: TGTGCCAGTAGTATAGGGCGTAGCGTAACCTACGAGCAGTACTTC. It specifies CASSIGRSVTYEQYF.

The chain employs TRBV30 and TRBJ2-7, with D possibly TRBD2 on 6 matching bases. Germline assignment: CDR1 GTSNPN and CDR2 SVGIG (reference sequence). V dropped 4 bases and J dropped 7 bases, with 20 bases sitting between them. The CDR3 length is 14 residues. CDR3 in amino acids: CAWIPWGGTGEQYF. The CDR3 DNA follows: TGTGCCTGGATCCCCTGGGGCGGGACGGGGGAGCAGTACTTC.

The CDR3 sequence is CASSSTGFTDTQYF. Written as DNA, the CDR3 is TGCGCCAGCAGCTCAACAGGGTTCACAGATACGCAGTATTTT. The chain uses TRBV5-1 and TRBJ2-3; D possibly corresponds to TRBD1 (6 bases). CDR1 is SGHRS and CDR2 is YFSETQ in the germline V gene. The CDR3 sequence is 14 residues long. Trimming cost V 3 bases and J 2 bases, with 10 bases left between them.

This chain joins TRBV6-1 and TRBJ1-5; D is possibly TRBD1 (6 bases). Deletions cut 0 bases from V and 5 bases from J, with 11 bases between. Germline values: CDR1 MNHNS, CDR2 SASEGT. This CDR3 contains 15 residues. The CDR3 spells CASSEAGGGDQPQHF. The CDR3 nucleotides read TGTGCCAGCAGTGAAGCGGGAGGGGGGGATCAGCCCCAGCATTTT.

The chain carries TRBV7-8 and TRBJ1-2; D ambiguous. The germline gives CDR1 SGHVS, CDR2 FQNEAQ. CDR3 size: 15 residues. V was shortened by 0 bases and J by 7 bases, with 15 bases between the two germline ends. In DNA form, the CDR3 reads TGTGCCAGCAGCTTAGCAATTGAGGGAACGTTTGGCTACACCTTC. This codes for CASSLAIEGTFGYTF.

The chain joins TRBV5-1 to TRBJ2-4; possible D gene TRBD1, 6 bases. The CDR3 totals 14 residues. Germline V gene data show CDR1 as SGHRS and CDR2 as YFSETQ. Trimming took 4 bases from V and 7 from J, leaving 15 bases between them. In DNA form, the CDR3 reads TGCGCCAGCAGCGGAGAGACAGGTGTTAACATTCAGTACTTC. Protein product: CASSGETGVNIQYF. Drawing the rest from reference TRBV5-1 and TRBJ2-4, the complete variable domain is KAGVTQTPRYLIKTRGQQVTLSCSPISGHRSVSWYQQTPGQGLQFLFEYFSETQRNKGNFPGRFSGRQFSNSRSEMNVSTLELGDSALYLCASSGETGVNIQYFGAGTRLSVL.

The gene calls are TRBV27 and TRBJ1-5; a possible D gene is TRBD1 (5 bases). The CDR3 spans 18 residues. The V gene lost 7 bases and the J gene lost 2 bases, with 24 bases spanning the gap. Looked up from germline, CDR1 is MNHEY and CDR2 is SMNVEV (reference sequence). The CDR3 nucleotides are TGTGCCAGCAATTATTGGTCAGGGCCTCCGGGGGGCAATCAGCCCCAGCATTTT. Translation gives CASNYWSGPPGGNQPQHF.

This chain connects TRBV9 to TRBJ2-5, with D possibly TRBD2 on 6 matching bases. V lost 4 bases to trimming and J lost 4 bases, with 14 bases between them. Germline V gene lookup returns CDR1 SGDLS and CDR2 YYNGEE. This CDR3 spans 14 amino acids. DNA for the CDR3: TGTGCCAGCAGCCGAAGAGCAGCGGGAGAGACCCAGTACTTC. Translated, it gives CASSRRAAGETQYF.

The chain combines TRBV5-1 with TRBJ1-1, with 7 nucleotides matching TRBD1. The germline V gene has CDR1 SGHRS and CDR2 YFSETQ. With V trimmed by 4 bases and J by 6 bases, 9 bases remained unmatched. The CDR3 contains 14 residues. The CDR3 here is CASSLGNRGAEAFF. The CDR3, as DNA: TGCGCCAGCAGCCTAGGAAACAGGGGAGCTGAAGCTTTCTTT. The full variable domain, rest sourced from reference TRBV5-1 and TRBJ1-1, is KAGVTQTPRYLIKTRGQQVTLSCSPISGHRSVSWYQQTPGQGLQFLFEYFSETQRNKGNFPGRFSGRQFSNSRSEMNVSTLELGDSALYLCASSLGNRGAEAFFGQGTRLTVV.

The chain employs TRBV28 and TRBJ1-3, with D tentatively TRBD1 (5 bases). Per the germline V gene, CDR1 is MDHEN and CDR2 is SYDVKM. The CDR3 extends over 16 amino acids. Between the trimmed V and J ends, which lost 7 bases and 4 bases, there was a span of 20 bases. Here the CDR3 DNA reads TGTGCCAGCACCTCTTTGAAGGGTCAGGGAGGAAACACCATATATTTT. Translating it yields CASTSLKGQGGNTIYF.

The J gene is TRBJ1-6, the V gene TRBV29-1; 9 bases align to TRBD1. V trimming: 7 bases; J trimming: 4 bases; junction bases outside the gene matches: 2. The CDR3 extends over 13 amino acids. Per the germline V gene, CDR1 is SQVTM and CDR2 is ANQGSEA. CDR3 region: CSAGQGYNSPLHF. The DNA of the CDR3 is TGCAGCGCCGGACAGGGGTATAATTCACCCCTCCACTTT.

The V and J genes are TRBV27 and TRBJ1-2; a weak D match, TRBD1 (6 bases). The germline V gene encodes CDR1 MNHEY and CDR2 SMNVEV (reference sequence). The CDR3 runs 14 residues. The V and J ends lost 2 bases and 2 bases respectively, with 9 bases between them. Here the CDR3 reads CASSLTGQNYGYTF. In nucleotides, the CDR3 is TGTGCCAGCAGTTTAACTGGACAGAACTATGGCTACACCTTC.

This sequence joins TRBV19 and TRBJ1-1, with a weak D call TRBD1 (6 bases). Trimming pared 6 bases from V and 0 bases from J, leaving 11 bases between. The CDR3 is 14 residues long. CDR1 is LNHDA and CDR2 is SQIVND in the germline V gene (reference sequence). CDR3 sequence (DNA): TGTGCCAGTAGCCTAACAGGGATGAACACTGAAGCTTTCTTT. This gives the protein CASSLTGMNTEAFF.

V usage is TRBV10-3 and J usage is TRBJ2-1; 11 bases align to TRBD2. Germline V gives CDR1 ENHRY, CDR2 SYGVKD. This CDR3 is 15 amino acids long. J was trimmed by 3 bases and V by 6 bases; bases with no gene match: 4. The chain's CDR3 is CAIRLTSGNYNEQFF. For the CDR3, the DNA is TGTGCCATCAGGTTGACTAGCGGGAACTACAATGAGCAGTTCTTC.

In this sample, this clone turned up a few times. The chain has TRBV5-6 and TRBJ1-1; D unresolved. Trimming stripped 1 base from V and 7 bases from J, with 11 bases between. Germline-derived CDR1 and CDR2 are SGHDT and YYEEEE. CDR3 length: 13 amino acids. CDR3 nucleotides: TGTGCCAGCAGCTTGTCCGGCGGTGATGAAGCTTTCTTT. This gives the protein CASSLSGGDEAFF.

The chain recombines TRBV9 with TRBJ1-1; 7 positions match TRBD1. V shed 4 bases, J shed 0 bases, and the junction held 6 bases outside the gene matches. The germline CDR1 and CDR2 sequences are SGDLS and YYNGEE. CDR3 length equals 15 residues. Here the CDR3 DNA reads TGTGCCAGCAGCCCCAGGACAGGAATGAACACTGAAGCTTTCTTT. This codes for CASSPRTGMNTEAFF.